At least ten counts were recorded for the clone carrying this T cell receptor beta chain. This specimen comes from a study of liver allograft versus peripheral blood T cells. Study-wide context: Intrahepatic T cell receptor repertoires from transplanted livers were compared against repertoires in recipients' peripheral blood.

V lost 6 bases to trimming and J lost 9 bases, with 21 bases between them. Germline CDR1 reads MNHEY; CDR2 reads SVGAGI. This CDR3 comprises 16 residues. TCRdb reprocessed the reads with MiXCR, giving one entry per CDR3 protein. The table records about 9,200 distinct CDR3 sequences, 26% of them present only once. This chain connects TRBV6-5 to TRBJ1-6; maybe TRBD1 (5 bases). The origin of this receptor is a human patient who had a liver transplant. Part of the T cells may come from the graft donor. The CDR3 bases are TGTGCCAGCAGCCTGGGGGTGGGGTATATGGTTTCACCCCTCCACTTT. This encodes CASSLGVGYMVSPLHF.